This T cell receptor beta chain appears in the sequencing data of a study of identical twins. Via MiXCR, TCRdb re-called the 5' RACE reads, giving one row per CDR3 protein. This sample carries 450,000 or so distinct CDR3 sequences, around an eighth of them seen once, and the ten largest clones take approximately 1%. V was trimmed by 0 bases and J by 7 bases, leaving 19 bases between them. The CDR3 is 17 residues long. CDR1 and CDR2 (germline): MGHRA, YSYEKL. This clonotype was seen a few times. This same sample was also part of a study on yellow fever vaccine responses in identical twins.

This TCR was sampled from a woman aged 18-30 years in good health. The chain is built from TRBV4-1 and TRBJ2-1; perhaps TRBD2 as D (6 bases). Sample: CD4+ T cells sorted from blood. As DNA, the CDR3 is TGCGCCAGCAGCCAAGATACGACTAGTAAATTTGCGAATGAGCAGTTCTTC. Translated, it gives CASSQDTTSKFANEQFF.